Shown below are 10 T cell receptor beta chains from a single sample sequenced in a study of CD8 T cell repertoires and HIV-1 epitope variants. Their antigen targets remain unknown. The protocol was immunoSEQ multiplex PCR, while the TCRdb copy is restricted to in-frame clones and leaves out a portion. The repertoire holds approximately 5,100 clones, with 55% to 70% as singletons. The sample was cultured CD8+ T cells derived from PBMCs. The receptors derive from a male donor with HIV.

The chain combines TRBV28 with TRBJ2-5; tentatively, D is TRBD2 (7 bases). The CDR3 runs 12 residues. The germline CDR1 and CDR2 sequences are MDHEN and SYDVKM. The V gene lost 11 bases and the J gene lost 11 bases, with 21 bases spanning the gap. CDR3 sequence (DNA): TGTGCCGGGACTACGGGGGGCGGGGAGCAGTACTTC. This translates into CAGTTGGGEQYF.

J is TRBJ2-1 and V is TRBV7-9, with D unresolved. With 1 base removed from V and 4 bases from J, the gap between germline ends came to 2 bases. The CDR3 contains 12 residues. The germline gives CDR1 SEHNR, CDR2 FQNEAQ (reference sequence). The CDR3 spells CASSLGYNEQFF. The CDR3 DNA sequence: TGTGCCAGCAGCTTAGGGTACAATGAGCAGTTCTTC.

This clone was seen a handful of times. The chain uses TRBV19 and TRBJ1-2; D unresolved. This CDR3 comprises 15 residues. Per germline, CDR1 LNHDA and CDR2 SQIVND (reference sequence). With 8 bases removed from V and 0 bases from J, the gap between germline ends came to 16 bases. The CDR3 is CASRGLAASNYGYTF. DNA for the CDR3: TGTGCCAGTCGGGGTCTAGCGGCCTCTAACTATGGCTACACCTTC. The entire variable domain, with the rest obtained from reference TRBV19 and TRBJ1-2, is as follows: DGGITQSPKYLFRKEGQNVTLSCEQNLNHDAMYWYRQDPGQGLRLIYYSQIVNDFQKGDIAEGYSVSREKKESFPLTVTSAQKNPTAFYLCASRGLAASNYGYTFGSGTRLTVV.

CDR3 amino acids: CASSPPTGTGGPNYEQYF. The CDR3 bases are TGTGCCAGCAGTCCCCCGACCGGGACAGGAGGACCCAACTACGAGCAGTACTTC. The rearrangement joins TRBV28 to TRBJ2-7, with 8 positions matching TRBD1. Germline V CDR1 and CDR2: MDHEN, SYDVKM. J gave up 3 bases and V 5 bases, and 18 bases lay outside the gene matches. There are 18 residues in the CDR3.

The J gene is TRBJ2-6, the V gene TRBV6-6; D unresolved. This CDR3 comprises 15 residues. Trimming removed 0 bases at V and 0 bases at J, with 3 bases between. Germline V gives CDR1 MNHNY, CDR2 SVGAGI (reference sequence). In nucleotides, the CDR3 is TGTGCCAGCAGTTACTCCTTCTCTGGGGCCAACGTCCTGACTTTC. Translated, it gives CASSYSFSGANVLTF.

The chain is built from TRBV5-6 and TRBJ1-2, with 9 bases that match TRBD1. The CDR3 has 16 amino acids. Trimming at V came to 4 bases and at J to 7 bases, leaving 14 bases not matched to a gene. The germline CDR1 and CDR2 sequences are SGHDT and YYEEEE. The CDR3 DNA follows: TGTGCCAGCAGCGTGAGACTCCGGGACAGGGTCCGTGGCTACACCTTC. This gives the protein CASSVRLRDRVRGYTF.

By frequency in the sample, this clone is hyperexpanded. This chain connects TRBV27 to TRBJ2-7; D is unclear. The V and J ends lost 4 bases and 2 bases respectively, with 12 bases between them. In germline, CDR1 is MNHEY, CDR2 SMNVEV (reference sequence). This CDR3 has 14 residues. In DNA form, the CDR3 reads TGTGCCAGCAGTTCAGATGTCTCGGCCTACGAGCAGTACTTC. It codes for CASSSDVSAYEQYF.

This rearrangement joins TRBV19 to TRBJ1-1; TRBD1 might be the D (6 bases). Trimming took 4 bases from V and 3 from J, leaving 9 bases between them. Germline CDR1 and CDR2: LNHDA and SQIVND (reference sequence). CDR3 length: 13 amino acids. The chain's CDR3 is CASSNREDTEAFF. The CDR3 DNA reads TGTGCCAGTAGTAACAGGGAGGACACTGAAGCTTTCTTT.

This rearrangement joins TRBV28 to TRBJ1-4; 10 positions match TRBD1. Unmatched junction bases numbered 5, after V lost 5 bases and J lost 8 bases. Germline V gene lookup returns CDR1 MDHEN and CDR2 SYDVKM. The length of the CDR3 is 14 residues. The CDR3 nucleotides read TGTGCCAGCAGTACGGGACAGGGGTTGGAAAAACTGTTTTTT. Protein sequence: CASSTGQGLEKLFF.

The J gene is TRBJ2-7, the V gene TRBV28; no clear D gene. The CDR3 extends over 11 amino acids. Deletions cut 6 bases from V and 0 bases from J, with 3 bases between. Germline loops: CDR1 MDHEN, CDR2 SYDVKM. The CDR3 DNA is TGTGCCAGCAGCAACTCCTACGAGCAGTACTTC. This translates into CASSNSYEQYF.